This T cell receptor (beta chain) was obtained from a study of technical replicates of blood from a handful of donors. The table came from immunoSEQ multiplex PCR; TCRdb's copy has only in-frame clones and leaves some out. Among roughly 82,000 clones listed, about nine tenths were seen once. Losses at the gene ends were 0 bases for V and 1 base for J; bases not matched to a gene: 10. This CDR3 has 20 residues. CDR1 is SGHTS and CDR2 is YDEGEE in the germline V gene. The sample holds one count of this clone. This rearrangement joins TRBV5-8 to TRBJ2-1; 13 bases map to TRBD2. Sequencing input: T cells isolated from PBMCs. The receptor was isolated from a human donor in good health. CDR3 coding DNA: TGTGCCAGCAGCTTGGCGGTACTAGCGGGGGGGCCCTTTTCCTACAATGAGCAGTTCTTC. Amino acids: CASSLAVLAGGPFSYNEQFF.